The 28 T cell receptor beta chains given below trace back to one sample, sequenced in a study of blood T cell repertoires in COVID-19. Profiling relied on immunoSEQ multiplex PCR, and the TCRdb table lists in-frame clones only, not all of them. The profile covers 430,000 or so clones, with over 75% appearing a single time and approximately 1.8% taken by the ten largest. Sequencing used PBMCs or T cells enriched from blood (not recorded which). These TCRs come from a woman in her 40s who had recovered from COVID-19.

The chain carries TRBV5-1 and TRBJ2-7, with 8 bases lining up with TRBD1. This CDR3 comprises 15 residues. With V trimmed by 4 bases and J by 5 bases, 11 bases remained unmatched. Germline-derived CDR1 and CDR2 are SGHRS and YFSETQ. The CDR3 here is CASSPLGQGVNEQYF. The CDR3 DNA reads TGCGCCAGCAGCCCCCTTGGACAGGGAGTCAACGAGCAGTACTTC.

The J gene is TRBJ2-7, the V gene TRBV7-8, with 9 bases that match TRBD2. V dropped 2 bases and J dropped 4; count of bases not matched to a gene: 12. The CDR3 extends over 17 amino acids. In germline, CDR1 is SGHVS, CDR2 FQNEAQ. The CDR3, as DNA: TGTGCCAGCAGCTTAACTAGCGGAGCGGCGGGAGGGTACGAGCAGTACTTC. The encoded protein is CASSLTSGAAGGYEQYF.

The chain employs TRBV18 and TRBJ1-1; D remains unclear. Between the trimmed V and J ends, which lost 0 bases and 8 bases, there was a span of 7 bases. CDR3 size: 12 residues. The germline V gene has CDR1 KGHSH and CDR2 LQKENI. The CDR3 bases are TGTGCCAGCTCACCACCGTCGGGGGAAGCTTTCTTT. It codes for CASSPPSGEAFF. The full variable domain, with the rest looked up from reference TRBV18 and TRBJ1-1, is NAGVMQNPRHLVRRRGQEARLRCSPMKGHSHVYWYRQLPEEGLKFMVYLQKENIIDESGMPKERFSAEFPKEGPSILRIQQVVRGDSAAYFCASSPPSGEAFFGQGTRLTVV.

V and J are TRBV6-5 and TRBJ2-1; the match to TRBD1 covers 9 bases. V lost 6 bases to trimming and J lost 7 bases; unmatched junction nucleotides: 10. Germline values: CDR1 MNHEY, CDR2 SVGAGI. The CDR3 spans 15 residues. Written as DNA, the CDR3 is TGTGCCAGCAGACTGCTCCGGACAGGGGCTAATGAGCAGTTCTTC. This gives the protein CASRLLRTGANEQFF.

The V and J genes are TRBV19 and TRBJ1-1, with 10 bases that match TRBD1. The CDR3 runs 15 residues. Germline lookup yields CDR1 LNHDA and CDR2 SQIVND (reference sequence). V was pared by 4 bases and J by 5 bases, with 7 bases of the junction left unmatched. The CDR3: CASSTKTGGYTEAFF. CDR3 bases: TGTGCCAGTAGTACTAAGACAGGGGGCTATACTGAAGCTTTCTTT.

CDR3 DNA: TGTGCCAGCAGTTTATCAACAGGGATCAATGGCTACACCTTC. This codes for CASSLSTGINGYTF. The gene calls are TRBV27 and TRBJ1-2; the D gene is possibly TRBD1 (6 bases). The CDR3 contains 14 residues. Trimming took 0 bases from V and 6 from J, leaving 11 bases between them. From germline, CDR1 is MNHEY and CDR2 SMNVEV (reference sequence).

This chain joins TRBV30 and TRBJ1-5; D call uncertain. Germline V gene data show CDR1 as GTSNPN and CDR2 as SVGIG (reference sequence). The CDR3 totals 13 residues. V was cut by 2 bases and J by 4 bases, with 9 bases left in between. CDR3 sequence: CAWSLAGNQPQHF. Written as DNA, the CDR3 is TGTGCCTGGAGTTTAGCGGGGAATCAGCCCCAGCATTTT.

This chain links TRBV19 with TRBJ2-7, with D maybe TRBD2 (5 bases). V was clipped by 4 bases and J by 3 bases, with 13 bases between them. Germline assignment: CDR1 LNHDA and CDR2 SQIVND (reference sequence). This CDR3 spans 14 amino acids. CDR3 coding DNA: TGTGCCAGTAGTACCTTGCCCGGGATCTACGAGCAGTACTTC. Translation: CASSTLPGIYEQYF.

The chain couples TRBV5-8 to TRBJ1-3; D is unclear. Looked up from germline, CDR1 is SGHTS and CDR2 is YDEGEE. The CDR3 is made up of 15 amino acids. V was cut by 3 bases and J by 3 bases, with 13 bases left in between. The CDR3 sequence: CASSSRPEGGNTIYF. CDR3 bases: TGTGCCAGCAGCTCCAGGCCGGAGGGTGGAAACACCATATATTTT.

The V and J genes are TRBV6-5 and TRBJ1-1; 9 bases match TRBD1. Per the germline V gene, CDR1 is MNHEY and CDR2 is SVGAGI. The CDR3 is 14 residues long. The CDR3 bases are TGTGCTATCAGTACAGGGGGCTTGGACACTGAAGCTTTCTTT. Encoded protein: CAISTGGLDTEAFF.

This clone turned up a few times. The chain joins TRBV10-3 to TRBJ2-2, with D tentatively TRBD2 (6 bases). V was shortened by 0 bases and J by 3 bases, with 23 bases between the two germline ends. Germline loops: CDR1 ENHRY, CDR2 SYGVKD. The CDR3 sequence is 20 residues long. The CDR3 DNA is TGTGCCATCAGTGAGTCGTTGTTTAGGGCCCCAGGAGGGGACACCGGGGAGCTGTTTTTT. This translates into CAISESLFRAPGGDTGELFF.

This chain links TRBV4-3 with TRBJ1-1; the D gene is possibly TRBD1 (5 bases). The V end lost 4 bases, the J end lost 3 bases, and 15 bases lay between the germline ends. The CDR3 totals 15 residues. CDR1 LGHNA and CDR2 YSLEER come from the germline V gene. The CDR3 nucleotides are TGCGCCAGCAGCCCTCAGGGATCCGTTTACACTGAAGCTTTCTTT. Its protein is CASSPQGSVYTEAFF.

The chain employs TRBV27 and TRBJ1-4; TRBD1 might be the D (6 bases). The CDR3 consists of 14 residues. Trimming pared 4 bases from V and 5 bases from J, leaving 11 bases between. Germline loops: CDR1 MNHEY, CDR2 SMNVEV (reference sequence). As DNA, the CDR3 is TGTGCCAGCAGTTCCTCGAGGGGGAATGAAAAACTGTTTTTT. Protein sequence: CASSSSRGNEKLFF.

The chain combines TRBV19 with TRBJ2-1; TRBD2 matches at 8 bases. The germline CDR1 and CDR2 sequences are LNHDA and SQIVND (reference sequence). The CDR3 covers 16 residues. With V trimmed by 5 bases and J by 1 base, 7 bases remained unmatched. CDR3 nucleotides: TGTGCCAGTAGTCACATAGCGGGAAGGTCCTACAATGAGCAGTTCTTC. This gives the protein CASSHIAGRSYNEQFF.

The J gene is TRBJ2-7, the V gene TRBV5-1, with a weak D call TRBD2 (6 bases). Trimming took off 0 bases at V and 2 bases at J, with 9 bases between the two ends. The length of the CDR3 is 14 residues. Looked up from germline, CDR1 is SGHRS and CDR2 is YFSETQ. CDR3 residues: CASSLGWGAYEQYF. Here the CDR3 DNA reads TGCGCCAGCAGCTTGGGCTGGGGGGCCTACGAGCAGTACTTC. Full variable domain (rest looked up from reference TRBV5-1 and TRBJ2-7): KAGVTQTPRYLIKTRGQQVTLSCSPISGHRSVSWYQQTPGQGLQFLFEYFSETQRNKGNFPGRFSGRQFSNSRSEMNVSTLELGDSALYLCASSLGWGAYEQYFGPGTRLTVT.

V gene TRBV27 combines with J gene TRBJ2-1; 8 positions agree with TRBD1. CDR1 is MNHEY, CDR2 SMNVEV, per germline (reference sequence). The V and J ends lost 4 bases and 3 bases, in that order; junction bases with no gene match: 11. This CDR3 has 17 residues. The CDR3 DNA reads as TGTGCCAGCAGTTACAAACCGGGACAGGCCTTCTACAATGAGCAGTTCTTC. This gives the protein CASSYKPGQAFYNEQFF.

The CDR3 loop reads CASSATENTEAFF. DNA of the CDR3: TGTGCCAGCAGCGCTACAGAGAACACTGAAGCTTTCTTT. This chain links TRBV3-1 (or the pseudogene TRBV3-2) with TRBJ1-1; D is ambiguous. Trimming stripped 5 bases from V and 1 base from J, with 8 bases between. This CDR3 region has 13 residues. From germline, CDR1 is LGHDT and CDR2 YNNKEL (reference sequence).

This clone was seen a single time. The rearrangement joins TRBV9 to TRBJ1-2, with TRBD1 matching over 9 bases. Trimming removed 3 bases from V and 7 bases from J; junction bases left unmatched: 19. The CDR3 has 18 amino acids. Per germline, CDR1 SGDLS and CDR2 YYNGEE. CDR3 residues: CASSGITPRDRDSPGYTF. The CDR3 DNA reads TGTGCCAGCAGCGGAATAACCCCGAGGGACAGGGATTCCCCTGGCTACACCTTC.

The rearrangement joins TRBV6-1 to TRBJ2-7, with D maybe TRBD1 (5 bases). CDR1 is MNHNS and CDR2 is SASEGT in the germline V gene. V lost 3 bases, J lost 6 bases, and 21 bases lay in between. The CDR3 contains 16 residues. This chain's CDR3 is CASSEPPDPQQGEQYF. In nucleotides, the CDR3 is TGTGCCAGCAGTGAGCCCCCGGACCCACAGCAGGGCGAGCAGTACTTC.

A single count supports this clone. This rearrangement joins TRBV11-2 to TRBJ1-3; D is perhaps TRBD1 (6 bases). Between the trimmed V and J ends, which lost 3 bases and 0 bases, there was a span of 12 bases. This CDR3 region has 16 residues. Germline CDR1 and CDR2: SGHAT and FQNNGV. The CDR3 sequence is CASSFVRTASGNTIYF. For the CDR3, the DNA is TGTGCCAGCAGCTTTGTGAGGACAGCCTCTGGAAACACCATATATTTT.

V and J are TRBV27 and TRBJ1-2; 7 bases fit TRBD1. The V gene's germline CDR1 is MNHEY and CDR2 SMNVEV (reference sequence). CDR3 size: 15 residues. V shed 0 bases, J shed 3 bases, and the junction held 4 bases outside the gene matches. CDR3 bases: TGTGCCAGCAGTTTATCCCCGACAGGGTACTATGGCTACACCTTC. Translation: CASSLSPTGYYGYTF.

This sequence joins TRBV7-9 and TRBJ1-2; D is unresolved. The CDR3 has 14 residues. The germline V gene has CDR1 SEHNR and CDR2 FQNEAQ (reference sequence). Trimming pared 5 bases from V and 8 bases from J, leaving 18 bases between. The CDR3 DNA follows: TGTGCCAGCAGCCATAGAGTTGTAGAGGGCGGCTACACCTTC. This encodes CASSHRVVEGGYTF. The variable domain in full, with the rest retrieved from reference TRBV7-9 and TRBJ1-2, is DTGVSQNPRHKITKRGQNVTFRCDPISEHNRLYWYRQTLGQGPEFLTYFQNEAQLEKSRLLSDRFSAERPKGSFSTLEIQRTEQGDSAMYLCASSHRVVEGGYTFGSGTRLTVV.

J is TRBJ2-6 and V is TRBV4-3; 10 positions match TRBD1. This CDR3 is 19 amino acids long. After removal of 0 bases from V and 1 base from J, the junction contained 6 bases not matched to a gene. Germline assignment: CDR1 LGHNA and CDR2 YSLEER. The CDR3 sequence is CASSQDYGTGVSGANVLTF. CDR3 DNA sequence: TGCGCCAGCAGCCAAGATTACGGGACAGGGGTGTCTGGGGCCAACGTCCTGACTTTC.

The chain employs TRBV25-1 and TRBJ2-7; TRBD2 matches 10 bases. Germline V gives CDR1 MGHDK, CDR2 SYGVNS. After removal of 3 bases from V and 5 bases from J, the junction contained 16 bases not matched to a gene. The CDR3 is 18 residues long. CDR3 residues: CASSDQRFLAGDPHEQYF. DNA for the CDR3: TGTGCCAGCAGTGATCAGCGATTTCTAGCGGGAGATCCTCACGAGCAGTACTTC.

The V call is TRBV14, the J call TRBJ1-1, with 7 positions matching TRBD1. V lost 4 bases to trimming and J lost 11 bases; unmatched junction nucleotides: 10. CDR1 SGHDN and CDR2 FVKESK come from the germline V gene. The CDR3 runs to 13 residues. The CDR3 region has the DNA TGTGCCAGCAGCCGGACGACAGGGAGTGGGGCTTTCTTT. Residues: CASSRTTGSGAFF. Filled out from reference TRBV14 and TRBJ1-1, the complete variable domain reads EAGVTQFPSHSVIEKGQTVTLRCDPISGHDNLYWYRRVMGKEIKFLLHFVKESKQDESGMPNNRFLAERTGGTYSTLKVQPAELEDSGVYFCASSRTTGSGAFFGQGTRLTVV.

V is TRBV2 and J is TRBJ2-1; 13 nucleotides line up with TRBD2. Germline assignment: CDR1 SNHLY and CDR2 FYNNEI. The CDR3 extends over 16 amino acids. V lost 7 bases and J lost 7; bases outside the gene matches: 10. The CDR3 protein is CASTRPGTSGINEQFF. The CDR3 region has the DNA TGTGCCAGCACCAGGCCCGGGACTAGCGGGATTAATGAGCAGTTCTTC.

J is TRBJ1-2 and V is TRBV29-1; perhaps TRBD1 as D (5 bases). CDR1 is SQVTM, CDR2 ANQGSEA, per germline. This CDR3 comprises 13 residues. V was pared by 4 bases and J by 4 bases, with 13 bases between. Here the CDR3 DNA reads TGCAGCGTTGGACCGACGGGGGGCTATGGCTACACCTTC. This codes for CSVGPTGGYGYTF.

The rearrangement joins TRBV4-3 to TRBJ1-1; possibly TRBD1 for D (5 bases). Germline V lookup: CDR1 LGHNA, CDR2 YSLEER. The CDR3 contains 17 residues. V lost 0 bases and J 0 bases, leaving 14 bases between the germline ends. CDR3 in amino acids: CASSQEVWAGLNTEAFF. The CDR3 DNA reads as TGCGCCAGCAGCCAAGAGGTCTGGGCAGGGCTGAACACTGAAGCTTTCTTT.